A single sample is the source of the 21 T cell receptor beta chains below, sequenced in a study of shared clonotypes between healthy human individuals. This table comes from immunoSEQ multiplex PCR, and its TCRdb copy is limited to in-frame clones, with some not included. The data contain 2 million to 3 million clones, around 94% of them singletons. The material sequenced was naive CD4+ T cells sorted from blood. Subset: CD45RA+ positively selected. The receptors originated from a man aged 18 to 30 in good health.

The rearrangement links TRBV7-2 to TRBJ2-3; 8 nucleotides line up with TRBD2. J was trimmed by 2 bases and V by 0 bases; bases with no gene match: 1. The CDR3 length is 15 residues. Germline V gene data show CDR1 as SGHTA and CDR2 as FQGNSA. The CDR3 DNA is TGTGCCAGCAGCTTAGCTAGCGGGGTCACAGATACGCAGTATTTT. Translation: CASSLASGVTDTQYF.

In the case of this clone: Distinct nucleotide sequences in the sample also encode this CDR3. The rearrangement uses TRBV6-4 and TRBJ1-2, with a possible D match to TRBD1 (6 bases). CDR1 is MRHNA and CDR2 is SNTAGT in the germline V gene. The CDR3 totals 13 residues. Trimming left V 0 bases short and J 5 bases short, with 7 bases between. CDR3 nucleotides: TGTGCCAGCAGTGACTCAGGGGGATATGGCTACACCTTC. Translated, it gives CASSDSGGYGYTF.

The gene calls are TRBV7-9 and TRBJ2-7; 10 bases align to TRBD2. The CDR3 loop spans 14 amino acids. Germline CDR1 is SEHNR and CDR2 is FQNEAQ (reference sequence). Unmatched junction bases numbered 4, after V lost 6 bases and J lost 2 bases. CDR3 sequence: CASRPAGGTYEQYF. CDR3 nucleotide sequence: TGTGCCAGCAGACCAGCGGGAGGGACCTACGAGCAGTACTTC.

The rearrangement uses TRBV18 and TRBJ2-7, with D perhaps TRBD1 (5 bases). Germline CDR1 is KGHSH and CDR2 is LQKENI. The CDR3 runs to 15 residues. Trimming cost V 2 bases and J 7 bases, with 18 bases left between them. The CDR3 coding sequence is TGTGCCAGCTCACCAATCGAGACAGTGCATCTGGAGCAGTACTTC. It yields the protein CASSPIETVHLEQYF.

The V call is TRBV27, the J call TRBJ1-3, with TRBD1 matching over 10 bases. CDR1 MNHEY and CDR2 SMNVEV come from the germline V gene (reference sequence). J was trimmed by 2 bases and V by 8 bases; bases with no gene match: 12. The CDR3 has 17 residues. CDR3 amino acids: CASAPLGTGVAGNTIYF. In nucleotides, the CDR3 is TGTGCCAGCGCCCCTTTGGGGACAGGGGTCGCTGGAAACACCATATATTTT.

The V and J genes are TRBV10-1 and TRBJ2-3; D may be TRBD2 (5 bases). Between the trimmed V and J ends, which lost 3 bases and 1 base, there was a span of 11 bases. Germline V lookup: CDR1 WNHNN, CDR2 SYGVQD (reference sequence). The CDR3 length is 15 residues. CDR3 protein: CASSDWGVGTDTQYF. CDR3 DNA: TGCGCCAGCAGTGATTGGGGAGTGGGCACAGATACGCAGTATTTT.

The rearrangement joins TRBV5-4 to TRBJ2-4; D uncertain. Germline values: CDR1 SGHNT, CDR2 YYREEE (reference sequence). The CDR3 length is 17 residues. V was clipped by 0 bases and J by 0 bases, with 13 bases between them. The CDR3 reads CASSLGGDTRAKNIQYF. CDR3 nucleotide sequence: TGTGCCAGCAGCTTGGGCGGTGATACGAGAGCCAAAAACATTCAGTACTTC.

The rearrangement links TRBV21-1 to TRBJ2-7; the DNA was not used to check the table's D call, TRBD2. TRBV21-1 is classified as a pseudogene. This CDR3 contains 15 residues. In DNA form, the CDR3 reads TGTGCCCGGACCCGGTGCGGGAGTCGGTCCTACGAGCAGTACTTC. Its translation: CARTRCGSRSYEQYF.

The chain has TRBV10-3 and TRBJ1-6, with D possibly TRBD1 on 5 matching bases. V was shortened by 3 bases and J by 5 bases, with 8 bases between the two germline ends. The length of the CDR3 is 14 residues. The germline gives CDR1 ENHRY, CDR2 SYGVKD. The CDR3 is CAISDRGDNSPLHF. CDR3 DNA sequence: TGTGCCATCAGTGACCGGGGGGATAATTCACCCCTCCACTTT.

V and J are TRBV27 and TRBJ2-5; TRBD2 aligns across 12 bases. Trimming took 4 bases from V and 4 from J; bases not matched to a gene: 7. This CDR3 has 16 amino acids. Germline assignment: CDR1 MNHEY and CDR2 SMNVEV (reference sequence). CDR3 loop: CASSSQLAGGGETQYF. The DNA for the CDR3 is TGTGCCAGCAGTTCTCAACTAGCGGGGGGAGGAGAGACCCAGTACTTC.

This clone is a singleton in its sample. The DNA for the CDR3 is TGTGCCAGCAGTTTAGGCGGGAGTCTTAGCACAGATACGCAGTATTTT. Encoded protein: CASSLGGSLSTDTQYF. The chain combines TRBV28 with TRBJ2-3; 7 nucleotides align to TRBD2. In germline, CDR1 is MDHEN, CDR2 SYDVKM. The CDR3 runs to 16 residues. Unmatched junction bases numbered 5, after V lost 2 bases and J lost 0 bases.

This sequence joins TRBV7-2 and TRBJ1-2, with 10 bases aligning to TRBD1. Germline V CDR1 and CDR2: SGHTA, FQGNSA. The CDR3 extends over 14 amino acids. J was trimmed by 7 bases and V by 5 bases; bases with no gene match: 7. CDR3 sequence: CASSRGQGGGGYTF. For the CDR3, the DNA is TGTGCCAGCAGCCGAGGACAGGGGGGAGGTGGCTACACCTTC.

This chain connects TRBV14 to TRBJ2-1; 13 positions match TRBD2. Per germline, CDR1 SGHDN and CDR2 FVKESK. CDR3 length: 17 amino acids. V shed 3 bases and J 4 bases; nucleotides not matched to a gene: 6. CDR3 region: CASSHYGLAGVYNEQFF. The CDR3 bases are TGTGCCAGCAGCCACTATGGACTAGCGGGAGTTTACAATGAGCAGTTCTTC.

This chain's CDR3 is CASSVATGGGGTHTQYF. DNA for the CDR3: TGTGCCAGCAGCGTAGCTACTGGCGGGGGGGGAACCCATACGCAGTATTTT. J is TRBJ2-3 and V is TRBV9, with TRBD2 matching 9 bases. Germline-derived CDR1 and CDR2 are SGDLS and YYNGEE. The ends lost 0 bases at V and 7 bases at J; junction bases unmatched: 12. This CDR3 has 17 amino acids.

Concerning this clone itself: The identical CDR3 is also encoded by other nucleotide sequences in the sample. The chain carries TRBV10-3 and TRBJ2-7; D might be TRBD1 (6 bases). The V end was cut by 5 bases, the J end by 1 base, with 6 bases between. The CDR3 has 12 residues. Germline CDR1 and CDR2: ENHRY and SYGVKD. The CDR3 here is CAISTGSYEQYF. The CDR3, as DNA: TGTGCCATCAGTACAGGGTCCTACGAGCAGTACTTC.

V usage is TRBV5-1 and J usage is TRBJ1-6; D remains unclear. Between the trimmed V and J ends, which lost 0 bases and 8 bases, there was a span of 12 bases. Per the germline V gene, CDR1 is SGHRS and CDR2 is YFSETQ. CDR3 length: 15 residues. The CDR3 sequence is CASSLVGRNYSPLHF. CDR3 bases: TGCGCCAGCAGCTTGGTGGGAAGGAATTATTCACCCCTCCACTTT.

A word on this clone: The same CDR3 can be traced to other DNA sequences in this sample. The chain recombines TRBV19 with TRBJ1-5, with D unresolved. The CDR3 is 13 amino acids. Germline-derived CDR1 and CDR2 are LNHDA and SQIVND (reference sequence). V was shortened by 4 bases and J by 4 bases, with 8 bases between the two germline ends. CDR3 loop: CASSTGRNQPQHF. The DNA of the CDR3 is TGTGCCAGTAGTACCGGACGGAATCAGCCCCAGCATTTT.

The chain has TRBV27 and TRBJ1-5; weak D call: TRBD1 (6 bases). Trimming removed 5 bases at V and 3 bases at J, with 11 bases between. There are 14 residues in the CDR3. Germline loops: CDR1 MNHEY, CDR2 SMNVEV (reference sequence). This CDR3 is CASSHYRVNQPQHF. The DNA of the CDR3 is TGTGCCAGCAGTCATTACAGGGTCAATCAGCCCCAGCATTTT.

This chain links TRBV18 with TRBJ2-2; tentatively, D is TRBD2 (5 bases). There are 14 residues in the CDR3. V lost 5 bases to trimming and J lost 7 bases, with 14 bases between them. CDR1 is KGHSH, CDR2 LQKENI, per germline. The chain's CDR3 is CASSARVKGGELFF. The DNA of the CDR3 is TGTGCCAGCTCAGCGAGGGTCAAGGGCGGGGAGCTGTTTTTT.

The J gene is TRBJ1-1, the V gene TRBV5-1, with TRBD1 matching over 7 bases. J was trimmed by 0 bases and V by 4 bases; bases with no gene match: 3. This CDR3 region has 14 residues. Germline CDR1 and CDR2: SGHRS and YFSETQ. CDR3 DNA: TGCGCCAGCAGCCGACAGGGCGTGAACACTGAAGCTTTCTTT. Protein sequence: CASSRQGVNTEAFF.

The CDR3 coding sequence is TGTGCCAGCAGCTTCCTAGGGGACTCGGCAGATACGCAGTATTTT. Protein: CASSFLGDSADTQYF. The rearrangement links TRBV11-2 to TRBJ2-3, with D possibly matching TRBD2 (6 bases). The V gene's germline CDR1 is SGHAT and CDR2 FQNNGV. V lost 3 bases and J lost 4, with 14 bases in between. The CDR3 has 15 amino acids. Full variable domain (outside the CDR3, taken from reference TRBV11-2 and TRBJ2-3): EAGVAQSPRYKIIEKRQSVAFWCNPISGHATLYWYQQILGQGPKLLIQFQNNGVVDDSQLPKDRFSAERLKGVDSTLKIQPAKLEDSAVYLCASSFLGDSADTQYFGPGTRLTVL.